Listed here is a single T cell receptor beta chain. Antigen specificity is unknown. Germline V gene lookup returns CDR1 SEHNR and CDR2 FQNEAQ (reference sequence). V shed 4 bases and J shed 0 bases, with 10 bases lying between them. The CDR3 spans 15 residues. These data are taken from a study of beta chain features in type 1 diabetes. The study, taken as a whole, reports: In these data, an HLA type influence on TCRB rearrangement remained unresolved. Across all four CD4+ subsets, people with type 1 diabetes showed modestly shorter TCRB CDR3s. Patients' naive, central memory and Treg TCRB repertoires seemed closer to one another than those of healthy donors. Patients with type 1 diabetes carried fewer insertions and had more deletions at their VDJ junctions.

The study reverse transcribed the entire isolated RNA, so it sequenced expressed TCRB transcripts. Produced via immunoSEQ multiplex PCR; TCRdb's table is partial and in-frame only. The profile covers more than 110,000 clones, with about 7.1% appearing a single time and roughly 1.5% taken by the ten largest. The origin of this receptor is a woman aged 30 to 39 in good health. The chain couples TRBV7-9 to TRBJ1-3; D might be TRBD1 (5 bases). Sequencing was performed on central memory CD4+ T cells from blood. The CDR3 here is CASSSTDNSGNTIYF. The CDR3 DNA reads as TGTGCCAGCAGCTCGACGGACAACTCTGGAAACACCATATATTTT.